This TCR beta chain was retrieved from a study of glioma-infiltrating T cells after dendritic cell vaccination. Study in general: At biweekly intervals, patients got three intradermal dendritic cell vaccine injections.

Blood PBMC samples: pre-vaccination, two weeks post third vaccination, and at tumor progression. Study-level points and caveats: Longer survival after dendritic cell vaccination followed higher pretreatment TIL content.

As concerns this clone: Its specificity is unknown.

Amplification used 60 V beta primers and 13 J beta primers. Clones were sequenced by immunoSEQ multiplex PCR, and TCRdb holds only the in-frame ones, with some missing. The table lists about 82,000 clones, roughly 90% of them singletons. Trimming stripped 7 bases from V and 1 base from J, with 13 bases between. The CDR3 is 14 residues long. Per germline, CDR1 MNHNS and CDR2 SASEGT. This rearrangement joins TRBV6-1 to TRBJ1-1, with D tentatively TRBD1 (6 bases). The sample consisted of blood, taken before dendritic cell vaccination. The TCR comes from a human donor with glioblastoma. The CDR3 nucleotides are TGTGCCAGCACCCTATTACAGGGGAACACTGAAGCTTTCTTT. Amino acid sequence: CASTLLQGNTEAFF.